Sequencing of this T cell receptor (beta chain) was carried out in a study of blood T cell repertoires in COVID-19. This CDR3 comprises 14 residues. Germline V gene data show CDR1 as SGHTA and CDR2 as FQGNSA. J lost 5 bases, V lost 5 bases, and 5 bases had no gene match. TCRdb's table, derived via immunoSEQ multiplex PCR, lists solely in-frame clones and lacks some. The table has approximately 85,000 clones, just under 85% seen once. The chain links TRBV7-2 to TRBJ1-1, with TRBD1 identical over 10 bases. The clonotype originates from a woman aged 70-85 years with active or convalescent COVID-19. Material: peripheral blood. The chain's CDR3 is CASSRTGGGTEAFF. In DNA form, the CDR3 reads TGTGCCAGCAGCCGGACAGGGGGTGGAACTGAAGCTTTCTTT. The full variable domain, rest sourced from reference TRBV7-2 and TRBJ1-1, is GAGVSQSPSNKVTEKGKDVELRCDPISGHTALYWYRQSLGQGLEFLIYFQGNSAPDKSGLPSDRFSAERTGGSVSTLTIQRTQQEDSAVYLCASSRTGGGTEAFFGQGTRLTVV.